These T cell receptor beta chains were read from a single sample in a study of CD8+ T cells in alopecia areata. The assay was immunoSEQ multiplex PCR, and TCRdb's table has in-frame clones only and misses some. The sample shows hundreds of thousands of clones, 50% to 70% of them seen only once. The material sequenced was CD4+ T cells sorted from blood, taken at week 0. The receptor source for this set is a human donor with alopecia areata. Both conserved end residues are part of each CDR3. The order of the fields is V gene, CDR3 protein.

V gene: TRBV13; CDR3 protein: CASSLASGTDTQYF
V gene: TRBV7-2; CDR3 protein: CASSPQNLVEQYF
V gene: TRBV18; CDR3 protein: CASSPQGAGYEQYF
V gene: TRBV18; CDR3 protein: CASSSTSGALSGANVLTF
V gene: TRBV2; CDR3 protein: CASSEAAWGRITDTQYF
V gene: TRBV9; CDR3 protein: CASAKGQNYGYTF
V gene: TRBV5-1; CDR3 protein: CASSRYLGEETQYF
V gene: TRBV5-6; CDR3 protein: CASSLVGEAFF
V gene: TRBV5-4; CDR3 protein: CASSLAGSYEQYF
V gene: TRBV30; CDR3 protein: CAWSGGTDTQYF
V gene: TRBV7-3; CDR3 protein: CASSLDRNSPLHF
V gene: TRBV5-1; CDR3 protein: CASSYTAGPADTQYF
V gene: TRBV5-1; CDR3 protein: CATSLTALTGSYEQYF
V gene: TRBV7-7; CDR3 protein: CASSKTSVAETQYF
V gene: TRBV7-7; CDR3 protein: CASGSFDNEQFF
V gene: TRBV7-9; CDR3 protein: CASSSITGTSGGARDTQYF
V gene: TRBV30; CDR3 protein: CATGGPGNTIYF
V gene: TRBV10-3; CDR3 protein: CAIRASRHEQYF
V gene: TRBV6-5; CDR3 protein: CASSSKGGTWYGYTF
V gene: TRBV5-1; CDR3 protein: CASSFGKITDTQYF
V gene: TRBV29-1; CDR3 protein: CSVAAQGRGKGYGYTF
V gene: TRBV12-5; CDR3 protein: CASGLVRTIGYEQFF
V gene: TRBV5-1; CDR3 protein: CASSLSETQYF
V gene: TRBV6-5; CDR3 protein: CASSYSREPPDTQYF
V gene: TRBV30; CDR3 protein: CAWSARGRNEKLFF
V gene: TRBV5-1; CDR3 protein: CASRGGLQETQYF